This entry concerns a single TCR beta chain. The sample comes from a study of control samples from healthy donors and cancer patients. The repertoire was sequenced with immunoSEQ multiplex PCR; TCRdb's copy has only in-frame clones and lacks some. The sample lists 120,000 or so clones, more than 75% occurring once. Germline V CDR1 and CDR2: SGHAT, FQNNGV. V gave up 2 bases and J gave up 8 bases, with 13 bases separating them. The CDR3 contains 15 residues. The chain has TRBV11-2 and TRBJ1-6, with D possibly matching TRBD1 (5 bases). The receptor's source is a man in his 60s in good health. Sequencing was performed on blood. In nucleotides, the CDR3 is TGTGCCAGCAGCTTAACTGGAGGGACCCATTCACCCCTCCACTTT. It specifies CASSLTGGTHSPLHF.